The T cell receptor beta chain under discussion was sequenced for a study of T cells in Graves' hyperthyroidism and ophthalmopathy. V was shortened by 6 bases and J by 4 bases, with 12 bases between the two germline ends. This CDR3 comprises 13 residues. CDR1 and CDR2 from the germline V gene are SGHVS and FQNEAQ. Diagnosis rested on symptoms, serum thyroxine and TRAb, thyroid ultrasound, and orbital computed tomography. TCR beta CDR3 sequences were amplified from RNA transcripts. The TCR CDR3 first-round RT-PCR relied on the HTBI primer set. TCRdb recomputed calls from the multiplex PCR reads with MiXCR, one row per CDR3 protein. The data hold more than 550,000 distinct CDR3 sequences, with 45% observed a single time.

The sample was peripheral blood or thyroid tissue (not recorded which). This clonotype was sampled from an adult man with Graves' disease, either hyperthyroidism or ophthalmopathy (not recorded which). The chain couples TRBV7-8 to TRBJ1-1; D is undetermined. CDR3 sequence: CASSRLTGTEAFF. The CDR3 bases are TGTGCCAGCAGTCGTCTAACGGGCACTGAAGCTTTCTTT.